This T cell receptor (beta chain) comes out of a study of blood T cells in healthy people across ages. About the study: T cells yielded about one barcoded beta molecule per two cells through template switching. Findings and caveats of the study: What prevented conclusive comparison of naive and antigen-experienced cells was that PBMCs were unsorted.

Isolated per sample were at least 6 million PBMCs. A second PCR, run for about 6 to 11 cycles, used a sample-barcoded 5' primer plus a J-beta primer mix. Tagging of each cDNA molecule was performed by a template-switch adaptor with 12 random nucleotides. TCRdb re-derived calls from the 5' RACE reads in MiXCR, one entry per CDR3 protein. Here the sample spans around 1.7 million distinct CDR3 sequences, approximately 28% being singletons. Germline V gene data show CDR1 as MGHRA and CDR2 as YSYEKL. CDR3 length equals 15 residues. In regard to this clonotype: Its target is unknown.

Sequencing was carried out using blood. The sequence derives from a woman aged 25-40 years in good health. The chain employs TRBV4-1 and TRBJ2-4; D perhaps matches TRBD1 (7 bases). Judging by the DNA end, TRBJ2-5 fits better; the J call may be wrong. CDR3 sequence: CASSQDPTGRETQYF. The CDR3 nucleotides read TGCGCCAGCAGCCAAGATCCGACAGGGAGGGAGACCCAGTACTTC.